This T cell receptor (beta chain) was obtained from a study of T cells expressing NK-cell markers. With the 5' RACE reads reprocessed, TCRdb shows one record per CDR3 protein and no DNA. This table holds 400,000 or so distinct CDR3 sequences. The CDR3 is made up of 15 amino acids. In germline, CDR1 is SEHNR, CDR2 FQNEAQ (reference sequence). The sample taken for sequencing was blood T cells: a sorted CD56 or NKG2C T cell subset, CD4+ or CD8+ T cells, or bulk PBMC T cells (not recorded which). The source of this sequence is a woman between 50 and 59 years old in good health. This chain uses TRBV7-9 with TRBJ1-5; TCRdb's D call of TRBD1 is untestable without DNA. CDR3 protein: CASSLGRGYNQPQHF.